These 4 T cell receptor beta chains were sequenced from one sample in a study of cytomegalovirus exposure and HLA in healthy donors (dated by TCRdb to about 2017). The method behind the library was the immunoSEQ multiplex PCR assay. The table was pulled from immuneACCESS by TCRdb, which kept in-frame rearrangements only. Such tables lose some clones; where checked, under half of the loss comes from unresolved V genes, and the rest has no known cause. Counted in this sample were 110,000 to 150,000 clones; over 80% of them appeared once. 6.2% of the sample comes from the top ten. Sequencing was performed on PBMCs. These receptors originate from a woman in her thirties in good health and CMV-seropositive.

The chain joins TRBV10-1 to TRBJ2-7, with 11 bases matching TRBD1. The germline V gene encodes CDR1 WNHNN and CDR2 SYGVQD (reference sequence). This CDR3 is built from 15 residues. Losses at the gene ends were 4 bases for V and 6 bases for J; bases not matched to a gene: 8. The CDR3 coding sequence is TGCGCCAGCAGTGGGCCCGGGACAGGGGGGCGCGAGCAGTACTTC. Its protein is CASSGPGTGGREQYF.

The chain combines TRBV27 with TRBJ2-1; 7 positions agree with TRBD2. From germline, CDR1 is MNHEY and CDR2 SMNVEV (reference sequence). This CDR3 contains 15 residues. V dropped 3 bases and J dropped 6; count of bases not matched to a gene: 8. CDR3 DNA sequence: TGTGCCAGCAGTTTTTACACCGGGACTACCAATGAGCAGTTCTTC. Its translation is CASSFYTGTTNEQFF.

The genes are TRBV19 and TRBJ1-1, with 8 bases that match TRBD1. The CDR3 runs 14 residues. Germline assignment: CDR1 LNHDA and CDR2 SQIVND (reference sequence). With V trimmed by 6 bases and J by 1 base, 4 bases remained unmatched. The CDR3 region is CASRRGQENTEAFF. CDR3 coding DNA: TGTGCCAGTAGAAGGGGACAGGAGAACACTGAAGCTTTCTTT.

The chain employs TRBV5-1 and TRBJ1-1; 10 bases map to TRBD1. V was clipped by 4 bases and J by 5 bases; unmatched bases: 5. This CDR3 is built from 14 residues. Per the germline V gene, CDR1 is SGHRS and CDR2 is YFSETQ. The CDR3 sequence: CASSTTGGGTEAFF. In nucleotides, the CDR3 is TGCGCCAGCAGCACGACAGGGGGCGGGACTGAAGCTTTCTTT.